This TCR beta chain emerged from a study of Ad26.COV2.S vaccination and SARS-CoV-2 variants. CDR1 and CDR2 (germline): SGHTA, FQGNSA. The CDR3 loop spans 14 amino acids. With 1 base removed from V and 10 bases from J, the gap between germline ends came to 14 bases. This clone showed up just once. Measured with immunoSEQ multiplex PCR; TCRdb has only the in-frame clones, and not every one. The sample holds about 350,000 clones, approximately 86% seen once. The treatment is: 15 to 20 received Ad26.COV2.S at low or high dose, single or two shots; 5 received placebo; per-sample allocation not given. Specimens were obtained on day 63 following the first vaccine or placebo injection.

This specimen was peripheral blood, taken in a trial of Ad26.COV2.S vaccine versus placebo. The rearrangement uses TRBV7-2 and TRBJ2-1; perhaps TRBD2 as D (6 bases). This TCR was sampled from a person between 18 and 60 years old who received the Ad26.COV2.S COVID-19 vaccine or a placebo. The CDR3 DNA follows: TGTGCCAGCAGCTTAGAGGGAGGCTCTAGGGAGCAGTTCTTC. Translating it yields CASSLEGGSREQFF. The full variable domain, with the rest looked up from reference TRBV7-2 and TRBJ2-1, is GAGVSQSPSNKVTEKGKDVELRCDPISGHTALYWYRQSLGQGLEFLIYFQGNSAPDKSGLPSDRFSAERTGGSVSTLTIQRTQQEDSAVYLCASSLEGGSREQFFGPGTRLTVL.